The present TCR beta chain was sequenced within a study of chemoradiotherapy in HPV16-positive cancers. Study background: Candidate HPV-specific T-cell clones and common TCR motifs came from functional assays in a couple of HPV16-positive patients.

This clone has more than one count but fewer than ten. What it binds is not known. Regarding the study as a whole: HPV-specific T cells were functionally defined from only a couple of HPV16-positive patients. In HPV16-positive patients, HPV-responsive T-cell expansion tracked better recurrence-free survival.

This CDR3 is 15 amino acids long. Germline V gene data show CDR1 as MNHEY and CDR2 as SVGAGI. V gave up 3 bases and J gave up 2 bases; unmatched junction bases: 5. Repertoires were sampled repeatedly during chemoradiotherapy. Assay used: immunoSEQ multiplex PCR; TCRdb lists only in-frame clones, some missing. The sample consists of approximately 2,000 clones, about 90% of them appearing once. The clonotype originates from a human donor with HPV-associated anogenital cancer. Here the sequenced sample was tumor tissue, taken from a patient who underwent chemoradiotherapy. The gene calls are TRBV6-5 and TRBJ2-7, with TRBD1 matching 9 bases. In DNA form, the CDR3 reads TGTGCCAGCAGTTATGAGGGACAGGGCGCCTACGAGCAGTACTTC. This gives the protein CASSYEGQGAYEQYF.